The T cell receptor beta chain under discussion was sequenced for a study of T cell changes during pregnancy in multiple sclerosis. With 3 bases removed from V and 3 bases from J, the gap between germline ends came to 11 bases. CDR3 size: 15 residues. Germline CDR1 reads PRHDT; CDR2 reads FYEKMQ (reference sequence). TCRdb's table, derived via immunoSEQ multiplex PCR, lists solely in-frame clones and lacks some. The data contain around 21,000 clones, 75% to 90% of them seen just once; the ten biggest clones take up around 7%. The V gene is TRBV13, the J gene TRBJ2-2; D might be TRBD2 (7 bases). The receptor's source is a female donor with multiple sclerosis, enrolled in a pregnancy study. The sequencing here drew on CD8+ T cells from peripheral blood mononuclear cells, taken in the first trimester of pregnancy. CDR3 amino acids: CASSFGGLYTGELFF. CDR3 bases: TGTGCCAGCAGCTTCGGGGGGCTCTACACCGGGGAGCTGTTTTTT.